One and the same sample provided the 8 T cell receptor beta chains below, sequenced in a study of blood T cell repertoires in COVID-19. Libraries were prepared by immunoSEQ multiplex PCR; TCRdb keeps only in-frame clonotypes and omits some of them. The data show some 60,000 clones, about four fifths seen once. Sequences were obtained from peripheral blood. The source is a man at least 80 years old with COVID-19, enrolled during active disease.

Only a few counts were recorded for this clone. The chain joins TRBV9 to TRBJ1-1; TRBD1 agrees at 9 bases. The CDR3 runs 15 residues. CDR1 SGDLS and CDR2 YYNGEE come from the germline V gene. V shed 3 bases, J shed 3 bases, and the junction held 6 bases outside the gene matches. The CDR3 DNA reads as TGTGCCAGCAGCGAAACGACAGGGGGGGACACTGAAGCTTTCTTT. This gives the protein CASSETTGGDTEAFF.

The chain employs TRBV7-8 and TRBJ1-1; maybe TRBD1 (5 bases). V dropped 1 base and J dropped 1 base, with 19 bases sitting between them. Per the germline V gene, CDR1 is SGHVS and CDR2 is FQNEAQ. The CDR3 is 18 amino acids. The CDR3, as DNA: TGTGCCAGCAGCTTAGATGCGGTAATGGGGCAGGGGAACACTGAAGCTTTCTTT. It encodes CASSLDAVMGQGNTEAFF.

The genes are TRBV10-3 and TRBJ2-7, with 8 bases that match TRBD1. CDR1 is ENHRY and CDR2 is SYGVKD in the germline V gene. The CDR3 totals 14 residues. The trim removed 2 bases at V and 4 bases at J, leaving 4 bases unmatched. CDR3 nucleotides: TGTGCCATCAGTGAGACCGGGACAGGATACGAGCAGTACGTC. It yields the protein CAISETGTGYEQYV.

V gene TRBV7-9 combines with J gene TRBJ2-3; 7 positions match TRBD2. After removal of 3 bases from V and 2 bases from J, the junction contained 2 bases not matched to a gene. This CDR3 has 14 residues. Germline values: CDR1 SEHNR, CDR2 FQNEAQ (reference sequence). CDR3 DNA: TGTGCCAGCAGCTTCGGGGGGAACACAGATACGCAGTATTTT. Translation: CASSFGGNTDTQYF.

This sequence joins TRBV29-1 and TRBJ1-1; the D is unclear. This CDR3 spans 13 amino acids. The V gene's germline CDR1 is SQVTM and CDR2 ANQGSEA. Trimming took off 3 bases at V and 5 bases at J, with 13 bases between the two ends. This CDR3 reads CSVDLRSGTEAFF. The CDR3 nucleotides read TGCAGCGTTGACCTCAGGTCGGGGACTGAAGCTTTCTTT.

The chain has TRBV5-1 and TRBJ1-2; D not certain. The CDR3 has 15 residues. The V end lost 0 bases, the J end lost 0 bases, and 9 bases lay between the germline ends. Germline-derived CDR1 and CDR2 are SGHRS and YFSETQ. The CDR3 DNA sequence: TGCGCCAGCAGCTTGGATGTACAGACTAACTATGGCTACACCTTC. Translating it yields CASSLDVQTNYGYTF.

V usage is TRBV4-3 and J usage is TRBJ2-5; 8 bases align to TRBD1. Trimming took 1 base from V and 1 from J; bases not matched to a gene: 5. The CDR3 runs 16 residues. Germline V lookup: CDR1 LGHNA, CDR2 YSLEER. The CDR3 reads CASSQVGRGLQETQYF. DNA for the CDR3: TGCGCCAGCAGCCAAGTCGGCAGGGGGCTCCAAGAGACCCAGTACTTC.

This clone was counted a few times. The V call is TRBV5-6, the J call TRBJ2-5, with D possibly matching TRBD1 (7 bases). V lost 4 bases, J lost 4 bases, and 11 bases lay in between. In germline, CDR1 is SGHDT, CDR2 YYEEEE. The length of the CDR3 is 13 residues. CDR3 region: CASSRQGGETQYF. The CDR3 DNA is TGTGCCAGCAGCCGACAGGGAGGAGAGACCCAGTACTTC.